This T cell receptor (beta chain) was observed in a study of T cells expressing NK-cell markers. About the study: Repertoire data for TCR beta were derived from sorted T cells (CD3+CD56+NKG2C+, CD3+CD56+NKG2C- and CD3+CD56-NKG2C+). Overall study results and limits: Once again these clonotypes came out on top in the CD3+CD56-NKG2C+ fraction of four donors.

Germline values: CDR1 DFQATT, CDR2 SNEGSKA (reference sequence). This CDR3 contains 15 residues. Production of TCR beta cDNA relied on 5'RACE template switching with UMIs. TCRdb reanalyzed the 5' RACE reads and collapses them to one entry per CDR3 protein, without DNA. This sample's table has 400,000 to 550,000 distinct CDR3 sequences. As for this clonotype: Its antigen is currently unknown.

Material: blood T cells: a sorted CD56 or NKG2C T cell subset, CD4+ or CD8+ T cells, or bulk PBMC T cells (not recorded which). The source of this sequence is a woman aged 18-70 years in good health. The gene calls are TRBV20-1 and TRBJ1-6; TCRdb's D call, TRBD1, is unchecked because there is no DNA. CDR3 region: CSARGQGWYNSPLHF.